This T cell receptor beta chain was sequenced in a study of molecular identifiers for immune sequencing clone quantification. This clonotype has at least ten counts. This CDR3 region has 13 residues. Trimming shortened V by 4 bases and J by 2 bases, and 10 bases separated the two germline ends. CDR1 is SGHRS and CDR2 is YFSETQ in the germline V gene. The bulk TCR libraries were made with methods described before and with listed TCR primers. TCRdb analysed the PCR reads with MiXCR anew, one entry per CDR3 protein. This table has more than 550,000 distinct CDR3 sequences, around 25% appearing once. This receptor was identified in a human donor in good health. Some libraries in this study had Jurkat cell RNA spiked in. Sequencing was carried out using naive CD8+ T cells from blood, with Jurkat cell RNA spiked in. Subset meaning: FACS-sorted CD8+CD4-CCR7+CD45RA+ naive T cells. The chain employs TRBV5-1 and TRBJ2-7; D perhaps matches TRBD1 (6 bases). The DNA for the CDR3 is TGCGCCAGCAGCGAGACAGGTCCCTACGAGCAGTACTTC. It codes for CASSETGPYEQYF. Together with reference TRBV5-1 and TRBJ2-7, the CDR3 gives the full variable domain: KAGVTQTPRYLIKTRGQQVTLSCSPISGHRSVSWYQQTPGQGLQFLFEYFSETQRNKGNFPGRFSGRQFSNSRSEMNVSTLELGDSALYLCASSETGPYEQYFGPGTRLTVT.